Listed below are T cell receptor beta chains from one sample, sequenced in a study of brain T cells in children with intractable seizures. Sequencing used immunoSEQ multiplex PCR; TCRdb keeps in-frame clones, though not all of them. Here the sample spans roughly 80,000 clones, approximately 90% being singletons. This specimen was peripheral blood, taken at surgery. The receptor set was obtained from a girl aged 2-10 years with Rasmussen encephalitis and intractable seizures. Each CDR3 is given with its conserved first and last residue. The D gene is left open where the match is weak. A clone size is listed for some rows: how often the clone was seen (once, few, many), or a class if it is expanded.

V	size	D	J	DNA	CDR3
TRBV19	.	TRBD2	TRBJ2-1	TGTGCCAGTAGTATTTATCGGGGAGGAGCTAGCGGGAGGCCACCCTCCCATGAGCAGTTCTTC	CASSIYRGGASGRPPSHEQFF
TRBV18	.	TRBD1	TRBJ1-1	TGTGCCAGCTCACCGAAACAGGGGCCCTACACTGAAGCTTTCTTT	CASSPKQGPYTEAFF
TRBV30	.	TRBD1	TRBJ1-1	TGTGCCTGGAGTACTCCGGACAGGGTGGACACTGAAGCTTTCTTT	CAWSTPDRVDTEAFF
TRBV10-3	.	.	TRBJ2-2	TGTGCCACCTCGACCGGGGCCGGGGAGCTGTTTTTT	CATSTGAGELFF
TRBV10-3	.	.	TRBJ2-5	TGTGCCATCAGTGGAGTGGGACAAGAGACCCAGTACTTC	CAISGVGQETQYF
TRBV6-5	.	.	TRBJ1-1	TGTGCCAGCAGCTGGGGGGCCTTGAACACTGAAGCTTTCTTT	CASSWGALNTEAFF
TRBV20-1	.	TRBD1	TRBJ2-1	TGCAGTGCGACAGGGGGCGAGCAGTTCTTC	CSATGGEQFF
TRBV18	.	.	TRBJ2-7	TGTGCCAGCTCACCACCGGGCCGAAATAGGGGCTACGAGCAGTACTTC	CASSPPGRNRGYEQYF
TRBV27	.	TRBD2	TRBJ2-3	TGTGCCAGCATTCAAAGCGGGGGGGCCTCAGATACGCAGTATTTT	CASIQSGGASDTQYF
TRBV18	.	.	TRBJ2-1	TGTGCCAGCTCACCAGGGACGCGGGGTTCTTACAATGAGCAGTTCTTC	CASSPGTRGSYNEQFF
TRBV6-2/TRBV6-3	.	TRBD2	TRBJ2-3	TGTGCCAGCAGTGGGACTAGCGTACCGACAGATACGCAGTATTTT	CASSGTSVPTDTQYF
TRBV27	.	TRBD1	TRBJ1-2	TGTGCCAGCAGTTTGACAGGGAATGGCTACACCTTC	CASSLTGNGYTF
TRBV6-5	.	TRBD1	TRBJ2-7	TGTGCCAGCAGCCGAACCCAGACAGGGCGCTACGAGCAGTACTTC	CASSRTQTGRYEQYF
TRBV3-1/TRBV3-2	.	TRBD1	TRBJ1-2	TGTGCCAGTACCCTAGGGACAGCTAGACATGGCTACACCTTC	CASTLGTARHGYTF
TRBV2	.	.	TRBJ2-7	TGTGCCAGCAGGAGGGGAGGGGGCCCCTACGAGCAGTACTTC	CASRRGGGPYEQYF
TRBV12-5	.	TRBD2	TRBJ2-5	TGTGCTAGTGGCTTGGACTCACTAGCGGGGGGCCAAGAGACCCAGTACTTC	CASGLDSLAGGQETQYF
TRBV19	once	.	TRBJ2-7	TGTGACAGTAGTGTGTATCACAGGTCAGGGAAACCCTACGAGCAGTACTTC	CDSSVYHRSGKPYEQYF
TRBV11-2	.	.	TRBJ2-2	TGTGCCAGCAGCACCACCCCGGGAGTGACCGGGGAGCTGTTTTTT	CASSTTPGVTGELFF
TRBV27	.	.	TRBJ2-3	TGTGCCAGCAGTTTAGGAGGGAGCGCAGATACGCAGTATTTT	CASSLGGSADTQYF
TRBV20-1	once	.	TRBJ1-1	TGCAGTGCTAGTGGCGTCCGGAGGGAGCCCTTGAACACTGAAGCTTTCTTT	CSASGVRREPLNTEAFF
TRBV6-5	.	.	TRBJ2-7	TGTGCCAGCAGTTACTCGTCTGGGCAGGAGCAGTACTTC	CASSYSSGQEQYF
TRBV19	.	TRBD1	TRBJ2-2	TGTGCCAGTAGCCAGGGGGCATACGGGGAGCTGTTTTTT	CASSQGAYGELFF
TRBV14	few	.	TRBJ2-7	TGTGCCAGCAGCCTAGCGCCAAGAGGGCGGTCCTACGAGCAGTACTTC	CASSLAPRGRSYEQYF
TRBV6-1	.	TRBD1	TRBJ1-2	TGTGCCAGCAGTGAACAGGGGGCCACTGGCTACACCTTC	CASSEQGATGYTF
TRBV6-4	few	.	TRBJ1-5	TGTGCCAGCAGTGCACGACGGCAGCCCCAGCATTTT	CASSARRQPQHF
TRBV5-1	.	TRBD2	TRBJ2-1	TGCGCCAGCAGCTTGGCCCAACGCTGGGGAGGGAATGAGCAGTTCTTC	CASSLAQRWGGNEQFF
TRBV7-9	.	.	TRBJ2-7	TGTGCCAGCAGCTCTCCGGGACATATGATCTACGAGCAGTACTTC	CASSSPGHMIYEQYF
TRBV6-5	.	.	TRBJ2-7	TGTGCCAGCAGTTACTCATGGGGGGCCGAGCAGTACTTC	CASSYSWGAEQYF
TRBV27	.	.	TRBJ2-1	TGTGCCAGCAGTTTACCGGGAGTAGGACCCTACAATGAGCAGTTCTTC	CASSLPGVGPYNEQFF
TRBV11-2	.	.	TRBJ2-5	TGTGCCAGCAGCTTAAGGCAGGGGAGGGAGACCCAGTACTTC	CASSLRQGRETQYF
TRBV10-3	.	.	TRBJ1-6	TGTGCCATCAGTGAGTCCGTTCTCGGGGGATCACCCCTCCACTTT	CAISESVLGGSPLHF
TRBV6-1	.	.	TRBJ1-2	TGTGCCAGCAGTGAAGCTTCAGGAGACTATGGCTACACCTTC	CASSEASGDYGYTF
TRBV14	.	.	TRBJ1-2	TGTGCCAGCAGCCAAGCGGGGAGGGGCTATGGCTACACCTTC	CASSQAGRGYGYTF
TRBV29-1	.	TRBD1	TRBJ2-7	TGCAGCGCCGCCGGGACAGGGGCCTCCTACGAGCAGTACTTC	CSAAGTGASYEQYF
TRBV19	.	TRBD2	TRBJ2-3	TGTGCCAGCCATGCTAGCGGGGGGTACACAGATACGCAGTATTTT	CASHASGGYTDTQYF
TRBV6-1	.	TRBD2	TRBJ2-5	TGTGCCAGCAGTGTTCCCTCGGGACTAGCGGGGGCACAAGAGACCCAGTACTTC	CASSVPSGLAGAQETQYF
TRBV30	.	.	TRBJ1-2	TGTGCCTGGAGTGTGGGCAGTAGCTACACCTTC	CAWSVGSSYTF
TRBV6-1	.	TRBD1	TRBJ1-6	TGTGCCAGCAGTGGCCGAGTTCCGGGACAGCTTAATTCACCCCTCCACTTT	CASSGRVPGQLNSPLHF
TRBV6-6	.	.	TRBJ2-1	TGTGCCAGCAGGAGTGGCTCCTACAATGAGCAGTTCTTC	CASRSGSYNEQFF
TRBV19	.	.	TRBJ1-2	TGTGCCAGTAGGGAGCCGGGACACATGGCTAACTATGGCTACACCTTC	CASREPGHMANYGYTF
TRBV28	.	.	TRBJ2-3	TGTGCCACTACACCTGGCGGACCCACAGATACGCAGTATTTT	CATTPGGPTDTQYF
TRBV6-5	.	TRBD1	TRBJ1-5	TGTGCCGGCATGACAGGGGTCGGCCAGCCCCAGCATTTT	CAGMTGVGQPQHF
TRBV5-5	.	.	TRBJ1-5	TGTGCCAGCAGCTTCCTCGACGGGGCCCAGCATTTT	CASSFLDGAQHF
TRBV29-1	.	.	TRBJ1-2	TGCAGCGTTGAAGATCTTGGAGTCTGGGGCTACACCTTC	CSVEDLGVWGYTF
TRBV15	.	.	TRBJ2-1	TGTGCCACCGGGAGAGCCAGCTCCTACAATGAGCAGTTCTTC	CATGRASSYNEQFF